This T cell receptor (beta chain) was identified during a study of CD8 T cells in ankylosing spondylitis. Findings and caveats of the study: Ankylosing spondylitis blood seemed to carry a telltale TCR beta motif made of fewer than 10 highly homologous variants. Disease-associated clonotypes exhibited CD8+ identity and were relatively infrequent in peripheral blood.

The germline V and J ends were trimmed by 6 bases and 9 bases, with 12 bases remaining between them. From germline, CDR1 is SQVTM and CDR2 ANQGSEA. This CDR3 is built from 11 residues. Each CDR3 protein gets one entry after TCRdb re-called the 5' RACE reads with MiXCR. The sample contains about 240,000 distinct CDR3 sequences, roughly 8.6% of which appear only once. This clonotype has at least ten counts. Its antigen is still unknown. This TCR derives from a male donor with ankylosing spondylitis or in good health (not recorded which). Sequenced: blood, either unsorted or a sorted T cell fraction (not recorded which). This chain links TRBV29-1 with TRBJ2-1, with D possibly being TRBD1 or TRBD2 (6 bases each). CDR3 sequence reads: CSVPRGGEQFF. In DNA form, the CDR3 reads TGCAGCGTGCCCAGGGGAGGTGAGCAGTTCTTC.